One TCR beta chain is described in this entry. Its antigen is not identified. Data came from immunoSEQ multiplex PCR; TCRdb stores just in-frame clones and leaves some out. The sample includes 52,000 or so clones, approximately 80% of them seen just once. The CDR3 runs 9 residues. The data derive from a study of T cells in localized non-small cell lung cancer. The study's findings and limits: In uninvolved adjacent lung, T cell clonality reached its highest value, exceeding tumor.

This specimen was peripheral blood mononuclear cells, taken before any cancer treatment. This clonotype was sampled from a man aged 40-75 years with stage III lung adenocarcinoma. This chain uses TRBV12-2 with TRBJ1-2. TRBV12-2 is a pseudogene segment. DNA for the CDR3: TGTGCAAGGGGCTATGGCTACACCTTC. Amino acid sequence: CARGYGYTF.